This entry is about one T cell receptor beta chain. Its target is unknown. These data are taken from a study of cytomegalovirus exposure and HLA in healthy donors. Study results and caveats: CMV antigen specificity of a few CMV-associated chains was confirmed in vitro. Altogether, 150 to 200 TCR beta chains were recorded as cytomegalovirus-associated.

TCRdb's table, derived via immunoSEQ multiplex PCR, lists solely in-frame clones and lacks some. Of fewer than 120,000 clones listed, 88% are singletons. The sequence was obtained from a woman in her 30s in good health and CMV-seropositive. Material: PBMCs.

In nucleotides, the CDR3 is TGTGCCAGCAGTGCCCTAGGGACAGGGGCGGCTAATGAAAAACTGTTTTTT. This codes for CASSALGTGAANEKLFF. The V call is TRBV6-1, the J call TRBJ1-4, with 10 bases identical to TRBD1. V dropped 4 bases and J dropped 3; count of bases not matched to a gene: 8. The CDR3 loop spans 17 amino acids. Germline CDR1 and CDR2: MNHNS and SASEGT.